A single sample is the source of the 23 T cell receptor beta chains below, sequenced in a study of human T cells and chemical hapten exposure. The time point denotes: patch test 1, 2 weeks after DPC sensitization. The treatment here: therapeutic diphenylcyclopropenone sensitization with weekly scalp DPC. TCRdb re-derived calls from the RACE reads in MiXCR, one entry per CDR3 protein. The repertoire holds fewer than 200,000 distinct CDR3 sequences, around 20% seen once, with about 6.7% in the top ten. This specimen consisted of whole blood, obtained in connection with sensitization to the hapten diphenylcyclopropenone (DPC). These receptor sequences come from a woman between 45 and 65 years old with alopecia areata. Some clones in this sample may be carry-over from other donors' samples.

V and J are TRBV27 and TRBJ1-2; TRBD1 matches 11 bases. V lost 8 bases, J lost 4 bases, and 15 bases stayed unmatched. Germline CDR1 is MNHEY and CDR2 is SMNVEV (reference sequence). CDR3 length: 17 residues. CDR3 bases: TGTGCCAGCCACTCTCCATCAGGGACAGGGGGGTTCTATGGCTACACCTTC. Its translation: CASHSPSGTGGFYGYTF.

This clonotype showed up just a few times. The rearrangement joins TRBV4-2 to TRBJ2-1; TRBD2 matches at 10 bases. Trimming cost V 5 bases and J 8 bases; bases outside gene matches: 12. CDR1 and CDR2 (germline): LGHNA, YNFKEQ. CDR3 length: 16 amino acids. CDR3 DNA sequence: TGTGCCAGCAGCTCTTCCGCAGCGGGAGGGCGGCATGAGCAGTTCTTC. Translated: CASSSSAAGGRHEQFF.

This clonotype appeared a few times. The CDR3 loop reads CATSDFGGRQFF. In DNA form, the CDR3 reads TGTGCCACCAGTGATTTTGGCGGGAGGCAGTTCTTC. The chain uses TRBV24-1 and TRBJ2-1, with 7 positions matching TRBD2. This CDR3 has 12 amino acids. Losses at the gene ends were 1 base for V and 12 bases for J; bases not matched to a gene: 2. Germline CDR1 and CDR2: KGHDR and SFDVKD.

The gene calls are TRBV3-1 and TRBJ1-2; D is ambiguous. The CDR3 consists of 14 residues. Germline CDR1 reads LGHDT; CDR2 reads YNNKEL (reference sequence). V dropped 0 bases and J dropped 2 bases, with 7 bases sitting between them. CDR3 loop: CASSQDWQNYGYTF. DNA of the CDR3: TGTGCCAGCAGCCAAGATTGGCAGAACTATGGCTACACCTTC.

The CDR3 DNA is TGCAGTGCTGAGGGGGGCGGGGAGCTGTTTTTT. It yields the protein CSAEGGGELFF. The chain employs TRBV20-1 and TRBJ2-2; D is perhaps TRBD1 or TRBD2 (6 bases each). Germline-derived CDR1 and CDR2 are DFQATT and SNEGSKA (reference sequence). The CDR3 is made up of 11 amino acids. Trimming took 5 bases from V and 7 from J, leaving 8 bases between them.

In nucleotides, the CDR3 is TGCAGCGCAACGACAGGGGGCGCGGGTCTTAACTATGGCTACACCTTC. The encoded protein is CSATTGGAGLNYGYTF. The V and J genes are TRBV29-1 and TRBJ1-2, with 10 bases aligning to TRBD1. J lost 1 base, V lost 7 bases, and 12 bases had no gene match. The CDR3 totals 16 residues. Germline-derived CDR1 and CDR2 are SQVTM and ANQGSEA.

The rearrangement joins TRBV10-3 to TRBJ2-2, with D uncertain. Germline V gene lookup returns CDR1 ENHRY and CDR2 SYGVKD. Trimming left V 6 bases short and J 0 bases short, with 14 bases between. The CDR3 length is 16 residues. CDR3: CAIRATATANTGELFF. The CDR3 DNA reads as TGTGCCATCAGGGCAACAGCTACCGCGAACACCGGGGAGCTGTTTTTT.

The chain links TRBV5-1 to TRBJ1-5; 10 positions agree with TRBD1. This CDR3 region has 19 residues. Germline V gene sequence: CDR1 SGHRS, CDR2 YFSETQ. V trimming: 0 bases; J trimming: 6 bases; junction bases outside the gene matches: 15. CDR3 amino acids: CASSLGDRGRSPNSQPQHF. The CDR3 nucleotides are TGCGCCAGCAGCTTGGGAGACAGGGGGCGATCCCCCAATAGTCAGCCCCAGCATTTT.

This clonotype was recorded at least ten times. The chain's CDR3 is CASSNRGATGELFF. For the CDR3, the DNA is TGTGCCAGTAGTAACAGGGGCGCCACCGGGGAGCTGTTTTTT. V and J are TRBV19 and TRBJ2-2; 7 nucleotides align to TRBD1. Germline assignment: CDR1 LNHDA and CDR2 SQIVND (reference sequence). V shed 4 bases, J shed 4 bases, and the junction held 3 bases outside the gene matches. The CDR3 is 14 residues long.

V gene TRBV5-1 combines with J gene TRBJ1-1; D possibly corresponds to TRBD1 (5 bases). This CDR3 region has 15 residues. V was trimmed by 3 bases and J by 0 bases, leaving 12 bases between them. Per the germline V gene, CDR1 is SGHRS and CDR2 is YFSETQ. As DNA, the CDR3 is TGCGCCAGCAGCTCCAGGACAAGTATGAACACTGAAGCTTTCTTT. It specifies CASSSRTSMNTEAFF.

V and J are TRBV12-3 or TRBV12-4 and TRBJ1-1; tentative D call: TRBD1 (6 bases). V lost 6 bases and J lost 2, with 16 bases in between. The CDR3 has 15 amino acids. The CDR3 sequence is CASRLAAGDNTEAFF. CDR3 coding DNA: TGTGCCAGCAGGTTGGCGGCAGGGGACAACACTGAAGCTTTCTTT.

V is TRBV27 and J is TRBJ1-1; 7 nucleotides align to TRBD1. J lost 1 base, V lost 0 bases, and 14 bases had no gene match. This CDR3 has 19 amino acids. The germline V gene encodes CDR1 MNHEY and CDR2 SMNVEV (reference sequence). The CDR3 DNA reads as TGTGCCAGCAGTTTATCGGACAGGACAATCATCCTACCGAACACTGAAGCTTTCTTT. This codes for CASSLSDRTIILPNTEAFF.

This chain uses TRBV7-2 with TRBJ1-2; D is undetermined. V lost 1 base, J lost 5 bases, and 14 bases lay in between. Germline-derived CDR1 and CDR2 are SGHTA and FQGNSA. The CDR3 contains 15 residues. The CDR3 protein is CASSLDPTPWYGYTF. In DNA, the CDR3 is TGTGCCAGCAGCTTAGATCCAACCCCCTGGTATGGCTACACCTTC.

This clonotype was seen more than once but under ten times. The J gene is TRBJ2-1, the V gene TRBV5-1, with 10 bases identical to TRBD2. This CDR3 is 18 amino acids long. Germline trimming cut 0 bases from V and 2 bases from J; bases unmatched to any gene: 8. Germline V gene sequence: CDR1 SGHRS, CDR2 YFSETQ. The CDR3 DNA sequence: TGCGCCAGCAGCTTGGCCTTCCAAGCGGGAGGGCCCTACAATGAGCAGTTCTTC. The encoded protein is CASSLAFQAGGPYNEQFF.

The genes are TRBV6-5 and TRBJ2-1; 8 positions match TRBD2. Germline loops: CDR1 MNHEY, CDR2 SVGAGI. Trimming took 7 bases from V and 4 from J; bases not matched to a gene: 9. This CDR3 is 15 amino acids long. CDR3 DNA: TGTGCCAGCAAAATTACGGGAGGGTTATACAATGAGCAGTTCTTC. It yields the protein CASKITGGLYNEQFF.

This clonotype was seen a few times. The V call is TRBV10-2, the J call TRBJ2-2; 14 bases match TRBD2. This CDR3 has 16 residues. V was clipped by 6 bases and J by 7 bases; unmatched bases: 7. Per germline, CDR1 WSHSY and CDR2 SAAADI. The CDR3 DNA reads TGCGCCAGCAGGGCCGGGACTAGCGGGAGAGGCGGGGAGCTGTTTTTT. Protein sequence: CASRAGTSGRGGELFF.

This clonotype was seen more than once but under ten times. J is TRBJ2-1 and V is TRBV24-1; D not resolved. V was clipped by 6 bases and J by 6 bases, with 11 bases between them. There are 13 residues in the CDR3. Looked up from germline, CDR1 is KGHDR and CDR2 is SFDVKD. CDR3 sequence (DNA): TGTGCCACCAGTAAAGGTGGGCTCAATGAGCAGTTCTTC. This codes for CATSKGGLNEQFF.

The chain carries TRBV6-4 and TRBJ1-2, with unresolved D. Looked up from germline, CDR1 is MRHNA and CDR2 is SNTAGT. V was clipped by 0 bases and J by 5 bases, with 10 bases between them. This CDR3 is built from 14 residues. The DNA for the CDR3 is TGTGCCAGCAGTGACTCCCCAGGCCGGTATGGCTACACCTTC. Its protein product is CASSDSPGRYGYTF.

This clonotype turned up a few times. This chain uses TRBV5-4 with TRBJ2-3; 11 bases map to TRBD2. CDR1 is SGHNT, CDR2 YYREEE, per germline (reference sequence). This CDR3 region has 18 residues. V was clipped by 0 bases and J by 4 bases; unmatched bases: 10. For the CDR3, the DNA is TGTGCCAGCAGCTTGGAACCCCCGACTAGCGGGAATTCAGATACGCAGTATTTT. Protein product: CASSLEPPTSGNSDTQYF. Variable domain in full (rest from reference TRBV5-4 and TRBJ2-3): ETGVTQSPTHLIKTRGQQVTLRCSSQSGHNTVSWYQQALGQGPQFIFQYYREEENGRGNFPPRFSGLQFPNYSSELNVNALELDDSALYLCASSLEPPTSGNSDTQYFGPGTRLTVL.

The CDR3 bases are TGTGCCAGCACCGATAGGAGGGCCTCCTCCGGGGAGCTGTTTTTT. This translates into CASTDRRASSGELFF. This chain joins TRBV11-2 and TRBJ2-2; tentative D call: TRBD2 (6 bases). The V gene lost 7 bases and the J gene lost 6 bases, with 18 bases spanning the gap. CDR1 is SGHAT and CDR2 is FQNNGV in the germline V gene. The CDR3 is 15 amino acids.

This chain links TRBV5-1 with TRBJ1-1; D is uncertain. Germline values: CDR1 SGHRS, CDR2 YFSETQ. The CDR3 has 14 residues. The V gene lost 0 bases and the J gene lost 3 bases, with 9 bases spanning the gap. CDR3 DNA: TGCGCCAGCAGCTTGGGGGCTGACTACACTGAAGCTTTCTTT. Its protein product is CASSLGADYTEAFF.

In this sample, this clonotype turned up a few times. The chain recombines TRBV15 with TRBJ1-5, with a tentative D call TRBD1 (6 bases). Germline lookup yields CDR1 LNHNV and CDR2 YYDKDF (reference sequence). This CDR3 is 18 amino acids long. Trimming stripped 8 bases from V and 3 bases from J, with 26 bases between. CDR3 region: CATGYRASFLYPNQPQHF. In nucleotides, the CDR3 is TGTGCCACCGGGTACAGGGCAAGTTTTCTATATCCCAATCAGCCCCAGCATTTT.

This clonotype appeared many times. The chain has TRBV5-1 and TRBJ2-4; tentatively, D is TRBD2 (6 bases). The V gene's germline CDR1 is SGHRS and CDR2 YFSETQ. Trimming removed 3 bases at V and 4 bases at J, with 17 bases between. The CDR3 is made up of 16 amino acids. CDR3 in DNA: TGCGCCAGCAGCTCGGGACTTAGCGGAATAAAAAACATTCAGTACTTC. Its protein is CASSSGLSGIKNIQYF.